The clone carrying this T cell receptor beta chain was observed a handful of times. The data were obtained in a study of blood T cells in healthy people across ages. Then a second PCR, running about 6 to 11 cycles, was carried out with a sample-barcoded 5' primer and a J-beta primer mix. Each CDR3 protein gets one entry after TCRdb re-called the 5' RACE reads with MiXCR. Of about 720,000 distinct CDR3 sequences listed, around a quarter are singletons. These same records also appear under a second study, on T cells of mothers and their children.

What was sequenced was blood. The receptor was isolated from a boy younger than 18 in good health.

CDR3 nucleotide sequence: TGTGCCAGCAGTATGGAGACAGGAACCCAAGAGACCCAGTACTTC. The encoded protein is CASSMETGTQETQYF. The V call is TRBV6-1, the J call TRBJ2-5; possible D gene TRBD1, 6 bases. Germline assignment: CDR1 MNHNS and CDR2 SASEGT. This CDR3 is built from 15 residues. The ends were cut back, 5 bases at V and 1 base at J, with 14 bases in the middle.